These 6 T cell receptor beta chains came from one sample sequenced in a study of beta chain features in type 1 diabetes. Of the isolated RNA, all was reverse transcribed, and so the sequenced material was expressed TCRB transcripts. Sequencing was performed with immunoSEQ multiplex PCR; in TCRdb, only in-frame clones are kept and a portion is missing. The sample holds 300,000 to 400,000 clones, 7.5% to 9% seen once. Sequencing was done on a sample of central memory CD4+ T cells from blood. Receptor source: a woman between 18 and 30 years old in good health.

As regards this clone: The sample contains more than one DNA sequence encoding this CDR3. The chain has TRBV4-3 and TRBJ1-1; TRBD1 is a possible D gene (6 bases). The CDR3 totals 14 residues. CDR1 and CDR2 (germline): LGHNA, YSLEER. V was shortened by 0 bases and J by 7 bases, with 12 bases between the two germline ends. The CDR3 here is CASSQDTGYSEAFF. CDR3 nucleotide sequence: TGCGCCAGCAGCCAAGATACAGGGTATAGTGAAGCTTTCTTT.

A word on this clone: It differs at one base from a far larger clone, so likely a read error. The chain uses TRBV7-6 and TRBJ2-5; the D is unclear. V lost 5 bases and J lost 2, with 3 bases in between. Germline V gene sequence: CDR1 SGHVS, CDR2 FNYEAQ. The CDR3 consists of 11 residues. CDR3 amino acids: CASSPQETQYF. The DNA for the CDR3 is TGTGCCAGCAGCCCTCAAGAGACCCAGTACTTC.

This rearrangement joins TRBV7-2 to TRBJ1-2; 9 bases are a match to TRBD1. In germline, CDR1 is SGHTA, CDR2 FQGNSA. The CDR3 has 19 residues. V lost 1 base, J lost 0 bases, and 12 bases stayed unmatched. CDR3 in amino acids: CASSLGATGGSGTNYGYTF. CDR3 DNA sequence: TGTGCCAGCAGCTTAGGTGCGACAGGGGGAAGTGGGACTAACTATGGCTACACCTTC.

The table lists this clone with many counts. The rearrangement joins TRBV11-2 to TRBJ2-1; 7 bases map to TRBD2. The V gene's germline CDR1 is SGHAT and CDR2 FQNNGV. The V and J ends lost 2 bases and 4 bases, in that order; junction bases with no gene match: 5. The CDR3 covers 15 residues. CDR3 coding DNA: TGTGCCAGCAGCTTACAAGGTAGCGGGTACAATGAGCAGTTCTTC. It yields the protein CASSLQGSGYNEQFF.

J is TRBJ2-1 and V is TRBV7-9; 8 nucleotides align to TRBD2. The CDR3 length is 15 residues. The J segment lost 9 bases and the V segment lost 2 bases, leaving 9 bases of the junction unmatched. Per germline, CDR1 SEHNR and CDR2 FQNEAQ (reference sequence). The DNA of the CDR3 is TGTGCCAGCAGCTTAACACGGGAGGGCCACGGTGAGCAGTTCTTC. Translated: CASSLTREGHGEQFF.

Here the CDR3 reads CASSVARAQGDTQYF. CDR3 sequence (DNA): TGTGCCAGCAGCGTAGCCAGGGCGCAGGGAGATACGCAGTATTTT. This sequence joins TRBV9 and TRBJ2-3; tentatively, D is TRBD1 (5 bases). Germline V gene data show CDR1 as SGDLS and CDR2 as YYNGEE. Trimming took 0 bases from V and 5 from J, leaving 13 bases between them. The CDR3 is 15 amino acids.